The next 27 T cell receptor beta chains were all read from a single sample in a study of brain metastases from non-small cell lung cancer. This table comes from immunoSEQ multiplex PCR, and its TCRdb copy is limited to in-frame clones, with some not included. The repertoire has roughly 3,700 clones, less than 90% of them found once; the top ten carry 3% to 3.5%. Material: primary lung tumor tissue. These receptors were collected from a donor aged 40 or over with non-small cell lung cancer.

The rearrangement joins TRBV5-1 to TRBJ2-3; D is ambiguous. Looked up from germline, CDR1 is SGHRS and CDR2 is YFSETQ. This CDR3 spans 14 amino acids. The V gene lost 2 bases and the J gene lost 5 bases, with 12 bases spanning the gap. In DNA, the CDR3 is TGCGCCAGCAGCTTTACGATATCGGAAGATACGCAGTATTTT. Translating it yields CASSFTISEDTQYF.

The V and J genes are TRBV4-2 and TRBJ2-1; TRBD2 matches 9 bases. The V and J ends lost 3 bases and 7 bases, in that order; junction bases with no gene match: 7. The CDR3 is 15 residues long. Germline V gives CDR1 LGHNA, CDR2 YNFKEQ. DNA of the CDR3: TGTGCCAGCAGCCAGACTAGCGGAGATCCTAATGAGCAGTTCTTC. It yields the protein CASSQTSGDPNEQFF.

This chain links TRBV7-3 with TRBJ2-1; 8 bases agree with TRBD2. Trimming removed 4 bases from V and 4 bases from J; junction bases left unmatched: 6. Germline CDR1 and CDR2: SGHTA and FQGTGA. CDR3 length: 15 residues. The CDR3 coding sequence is TGTGCCAGCAGCTCGGGACTAGGGGAGTACAATGAGCAGTTCTTC. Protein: CASSSGLGEYNEQFF.

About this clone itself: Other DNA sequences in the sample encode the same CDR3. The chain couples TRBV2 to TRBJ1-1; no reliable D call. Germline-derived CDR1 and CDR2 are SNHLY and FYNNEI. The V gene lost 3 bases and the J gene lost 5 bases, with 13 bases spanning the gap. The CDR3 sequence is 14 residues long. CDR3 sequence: CASSDAGVDTEAFF. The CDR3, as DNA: TGTGCCAGCAGTGACGCCGGTGTAGATACTGAAGCTTTCTTT.

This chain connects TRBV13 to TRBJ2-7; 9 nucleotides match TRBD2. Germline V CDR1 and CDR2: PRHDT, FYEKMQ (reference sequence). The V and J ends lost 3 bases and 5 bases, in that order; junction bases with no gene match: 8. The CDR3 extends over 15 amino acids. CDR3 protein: CASSLGRGGLNEQYF. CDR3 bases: TGTGCCAGCAGCTTGGGGCGGGGGGGCCTCAACGAGCAGTACTTC.

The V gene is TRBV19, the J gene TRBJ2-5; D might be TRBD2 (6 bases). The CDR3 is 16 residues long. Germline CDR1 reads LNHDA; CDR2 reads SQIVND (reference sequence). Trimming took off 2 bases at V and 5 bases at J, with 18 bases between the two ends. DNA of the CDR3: TGTGCCAGTAGTATATCCCGGGGGAAATTTTCGGAGACCCAGTACTTC. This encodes CASSISRGKFSETQYF.

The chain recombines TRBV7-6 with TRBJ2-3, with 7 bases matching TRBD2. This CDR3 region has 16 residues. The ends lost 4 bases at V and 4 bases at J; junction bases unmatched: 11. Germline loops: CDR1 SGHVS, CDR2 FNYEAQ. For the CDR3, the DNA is TGTGCCAGCAGCTCAAGGGGACTAACGGGGGCAGATACGCAGTATTTT. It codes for CASSSRGLTGADTQYF. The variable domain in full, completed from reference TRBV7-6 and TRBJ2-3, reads GAGVSQSPRYKVTKRGQDVALRCDPISGHVSLYWYRQALGQGPEFLTYFNYEAQQDKSGLPNDRFSAERPEGSISTLTIQRTEQRDSAMYRCASSSRGLTGADTQYFGPGTRLTVL.

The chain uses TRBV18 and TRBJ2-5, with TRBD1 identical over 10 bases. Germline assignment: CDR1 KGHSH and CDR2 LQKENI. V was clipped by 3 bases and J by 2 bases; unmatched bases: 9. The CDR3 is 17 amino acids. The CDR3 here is CASSPPGQGTPQETQYF. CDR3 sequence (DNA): TGTGCCAGCTCACCGCCGGGACAGGGGACGCCACAAGAGACCCAGTACTTC.

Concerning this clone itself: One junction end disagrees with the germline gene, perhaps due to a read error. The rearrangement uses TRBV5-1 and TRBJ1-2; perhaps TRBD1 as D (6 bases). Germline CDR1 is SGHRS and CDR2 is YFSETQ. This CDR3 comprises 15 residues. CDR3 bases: TGCGTCAGCAGCTTGGTTCGTCCCCAGGGGTCTGGCTACACCTTC. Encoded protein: CVSSLVRPQGSGYTF.

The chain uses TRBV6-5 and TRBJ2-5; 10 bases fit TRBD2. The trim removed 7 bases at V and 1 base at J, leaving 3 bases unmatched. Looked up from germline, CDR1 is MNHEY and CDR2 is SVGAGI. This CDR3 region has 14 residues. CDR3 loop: CASISSGGQETQYF. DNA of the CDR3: TGTGCCAGCATCTCTAGCGGGGGCCAAGAGACCCAGTACTTC.

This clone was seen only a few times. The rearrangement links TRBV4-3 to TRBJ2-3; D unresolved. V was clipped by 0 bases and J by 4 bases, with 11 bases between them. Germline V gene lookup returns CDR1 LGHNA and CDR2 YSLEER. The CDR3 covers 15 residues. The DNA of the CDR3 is TGCGCCAGCAGCCAAGATTTTTTAGGGCCAGATACGCAGTATTTT. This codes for CASSQDFLGPDTQYF.

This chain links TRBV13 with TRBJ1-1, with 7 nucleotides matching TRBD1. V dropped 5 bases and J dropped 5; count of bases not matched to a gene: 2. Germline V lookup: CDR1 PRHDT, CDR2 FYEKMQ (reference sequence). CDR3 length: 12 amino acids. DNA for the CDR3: TGTGCCAGCAGCCGACAGGGAACTGAAGCTTTCTTT. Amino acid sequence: CASSRQGTEAFF.

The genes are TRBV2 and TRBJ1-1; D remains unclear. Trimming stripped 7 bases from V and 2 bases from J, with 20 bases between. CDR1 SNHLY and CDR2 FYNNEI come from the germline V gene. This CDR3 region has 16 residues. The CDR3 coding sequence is TGTGCCAGCATCCCCTCCCGGGCAGCCACCAACACTGAAGCTTTCTTT. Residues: CASIPSRAATNTEAFF.

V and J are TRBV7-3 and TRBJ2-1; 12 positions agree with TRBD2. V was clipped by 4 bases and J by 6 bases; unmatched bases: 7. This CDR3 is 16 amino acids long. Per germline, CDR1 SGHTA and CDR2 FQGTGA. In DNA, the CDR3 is TGTGCCAGCAGCTCCCTGACTAGCGGGGGAGTCAATGAGCAGTTCTTC. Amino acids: CASSSLTSGGVNEQFF. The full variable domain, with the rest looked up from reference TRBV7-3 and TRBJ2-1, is GAGVSQTPSNKVTEKGKYVELRCDPISGHTALYWYRQSLGQGPEFLIYFQGTGAADDSGLPNDRFFAVRPEGSVSTLKIQRTERGDSAVYLCASSSLTSGGVNEQFFGPGTRLTVL.

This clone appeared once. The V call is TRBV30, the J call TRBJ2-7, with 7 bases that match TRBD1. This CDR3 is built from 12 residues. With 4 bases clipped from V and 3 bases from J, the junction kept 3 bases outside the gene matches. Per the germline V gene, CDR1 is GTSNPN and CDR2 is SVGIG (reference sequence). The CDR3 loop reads CAWTGGRYEQYF. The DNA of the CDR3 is TGTGCCTGGACAGGGGGTCGCTACGAGCAGTACTTC. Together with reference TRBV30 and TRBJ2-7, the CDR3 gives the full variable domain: SQTIHQWPATLVQPVGSPLSLECTVEGTSNPNLYWYRQAAGRGLQLLFYSVGIGQISSEVPQNLSASRPQDRQFILSSKKLLLSDSGFYLCAWTGGRYEQYFGPGTRLTVT.

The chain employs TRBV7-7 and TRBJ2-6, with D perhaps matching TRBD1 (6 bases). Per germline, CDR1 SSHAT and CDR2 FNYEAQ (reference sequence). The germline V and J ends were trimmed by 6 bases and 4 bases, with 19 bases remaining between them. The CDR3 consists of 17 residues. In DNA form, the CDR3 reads TGTGCCAGCAGTCCCAGGGGTGGGGGCGCCGGGGCCAACGTCCTGACTTTC. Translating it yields CASSPRGGGAGANVLTF.

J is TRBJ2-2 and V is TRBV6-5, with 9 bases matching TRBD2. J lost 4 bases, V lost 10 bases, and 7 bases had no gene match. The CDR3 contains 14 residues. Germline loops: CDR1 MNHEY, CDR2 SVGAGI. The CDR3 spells CATLGLAFTGELFF. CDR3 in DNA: TGTGCCACCTTGGGACTAGCTTTCACCGGGGAGCTGTTTTTT.

The CDR3 DNA reads as TGTGCCAGCAGCCCAGGGGTCAGTCCCTACAATGAGCAGTTCTTC. Residues: CASSPGVSPYNEQFF. The chain couples TRBV9 to TRBJ2-1; tentative D call: TRBD1 (6 bases). Germline CDR1 reads SGDLS; CDR2 reads YYNGEE. The CDR3 is 15 residues long. Between the trimmed V and J ends, which lost 4 bases and 2 bases, there was a span of 13 bases.

As DNA, the CDR3 is TGTGCCAGCAGCCGAGGGGGGCCCACCGGGGAGCTGTTTTTT. This gives the protein CASSRGGPTGELFF. The genes are TRBV11-3 and TRBJ2-2; D may be TRBD1 or TRBD2 (6 bases each). The germline gives CDR1 SGHNT, CDR2 YENEEA. V was shortened by 5 bases and J by 4 bases, with 11 bases between the two germline ends. This CDR3 spans 14 amino acids.

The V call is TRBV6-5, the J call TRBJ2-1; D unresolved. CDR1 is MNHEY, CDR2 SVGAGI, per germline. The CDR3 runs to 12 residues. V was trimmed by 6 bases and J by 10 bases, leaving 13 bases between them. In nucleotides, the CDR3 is TGTGCCAGCAGCGCTGGGAAAGTGGAGCAGTTCTTC. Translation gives CASSAGKVEQFF.

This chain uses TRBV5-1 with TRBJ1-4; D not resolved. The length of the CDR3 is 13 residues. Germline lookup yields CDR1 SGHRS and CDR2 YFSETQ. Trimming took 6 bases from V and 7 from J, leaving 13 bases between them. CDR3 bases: TGCGCCAGCACGTGGTTACGTGGTGAAAAACTGTTTTTT. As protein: CASTWLRGEKLFF.

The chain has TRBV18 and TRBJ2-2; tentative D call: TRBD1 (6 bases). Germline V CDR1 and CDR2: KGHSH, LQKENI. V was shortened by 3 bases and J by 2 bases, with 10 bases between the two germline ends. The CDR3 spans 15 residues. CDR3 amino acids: CASSPRGSNTGELFF. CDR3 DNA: TGTGCCAGCTCACCGAGGGGGTCAAACACCGGGGAGCTGTTTTTT.

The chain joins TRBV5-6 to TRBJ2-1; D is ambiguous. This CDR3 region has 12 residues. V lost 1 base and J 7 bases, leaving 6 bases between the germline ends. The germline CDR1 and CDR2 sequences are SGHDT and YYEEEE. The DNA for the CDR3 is TGTGCCAGCAGCTTGTTCCCAAATGAGCAGTTCTTC. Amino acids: CASSLFPNEQFF.

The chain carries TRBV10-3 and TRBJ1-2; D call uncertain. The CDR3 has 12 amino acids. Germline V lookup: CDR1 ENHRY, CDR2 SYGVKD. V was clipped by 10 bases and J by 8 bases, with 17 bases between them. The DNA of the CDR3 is TGTGCCAGTTTCGGGCCGACCTGGGGCTACACCTTC. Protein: CASFGPTWGYTF.

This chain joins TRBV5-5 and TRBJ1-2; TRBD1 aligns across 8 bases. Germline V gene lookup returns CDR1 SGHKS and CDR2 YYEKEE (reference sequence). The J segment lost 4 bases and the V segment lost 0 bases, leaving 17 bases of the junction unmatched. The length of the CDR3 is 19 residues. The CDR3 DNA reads TGTGCCAGCAGCTTGGTAATCGGCAGGGGGCGATCCGACGGCTATGGCTACACCTTC. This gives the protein CASSLVIGRGRSDGYGYTF.

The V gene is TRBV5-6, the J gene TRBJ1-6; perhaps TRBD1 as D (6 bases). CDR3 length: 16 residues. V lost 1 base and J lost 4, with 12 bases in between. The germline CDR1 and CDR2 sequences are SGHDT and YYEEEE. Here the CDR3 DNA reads TGTGCCAGCAGCTTGCCGGGACAAACATATAATTCACCCCTCCACTTT. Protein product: CASSLPGQTYNSPLHF.

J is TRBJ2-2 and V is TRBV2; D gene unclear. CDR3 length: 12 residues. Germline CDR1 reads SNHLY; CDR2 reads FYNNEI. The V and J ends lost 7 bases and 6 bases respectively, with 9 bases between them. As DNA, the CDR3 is TGTGCCAGCAAGCCCTATCCCGGGGAGCTGTTTTTT. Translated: CASKPYPGELFF.